This T cell receptor beta chain comes out of a study of shared clonotypes between healthy human individuals. Study details: The plates for each donor numbered three CD4 naive, three CD4 memory, two CD8 naive and one CD8 memory. Study-level points and caveats: Unshared clonotypes carried lower generation probabilities than those common to all four donors.

The protocol was immunoSEQ multiplex PCR, while the TCRdb copy is restricted to in-frame clones and leaves out a portion. The sample carries about 2 million clones, roughly 96% recorded once. A word on this clone: Its target is unknown. Other DNA sequences of this sample code for an identical CDR3.

CDR1 and CDR2 from the germline V gene are SNHLY and FYNNEI. CDR3 size: 13 residues. Between the trimmed V and J ends, which lost 1 base and 4 bases, there was a span of 7 bases. This chain connects TRBV2 to TRBJ2-5; the D call may be TRBD1 or TRBD2 (5 bases each). Sequencing was done on a sample of naive CD4+ T cells sorted from blood. Subset defined: CD45RA+ positively selected. The receptor was derived from a man in his late teens or twenties in good health. CDR3 region: CASSEGGGETQYF. The CDR3 DNA reads TGTGCCAGCAGTGAAGGTGGGGGAGAGACCCAGTACTTC.